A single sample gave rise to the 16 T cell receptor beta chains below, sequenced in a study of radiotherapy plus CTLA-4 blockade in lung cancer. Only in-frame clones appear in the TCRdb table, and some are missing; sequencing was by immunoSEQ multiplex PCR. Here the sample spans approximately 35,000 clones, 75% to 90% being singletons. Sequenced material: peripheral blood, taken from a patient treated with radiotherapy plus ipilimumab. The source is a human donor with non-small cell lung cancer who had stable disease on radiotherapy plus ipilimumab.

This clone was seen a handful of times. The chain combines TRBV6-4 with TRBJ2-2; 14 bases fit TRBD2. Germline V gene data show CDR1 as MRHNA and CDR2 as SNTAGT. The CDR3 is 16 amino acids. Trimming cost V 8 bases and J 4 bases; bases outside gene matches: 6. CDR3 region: CASGGLAGESTGELFF. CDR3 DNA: TGTGCCAGCGGGGGACTAGCGGGAGAGAGCACCGGGGAGCTGTTTTTT.

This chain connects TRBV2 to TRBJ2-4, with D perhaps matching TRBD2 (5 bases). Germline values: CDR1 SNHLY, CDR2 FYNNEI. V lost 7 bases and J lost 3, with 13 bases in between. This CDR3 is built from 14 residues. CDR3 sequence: CASTQAGGKNIQYF. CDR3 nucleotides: TGTGCCAGCACTCAAGCCGGAGGCAAAAACATTCAGTACTTC.

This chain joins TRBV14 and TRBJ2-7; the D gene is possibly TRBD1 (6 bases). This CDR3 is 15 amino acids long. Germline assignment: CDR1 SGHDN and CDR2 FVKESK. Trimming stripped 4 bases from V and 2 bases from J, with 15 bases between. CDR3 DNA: TGTGCCAGCAGCCTCGCACCGGGACAAGCCTACGAGCAGTACTTC. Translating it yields CASSLAPGQAYEQYF.

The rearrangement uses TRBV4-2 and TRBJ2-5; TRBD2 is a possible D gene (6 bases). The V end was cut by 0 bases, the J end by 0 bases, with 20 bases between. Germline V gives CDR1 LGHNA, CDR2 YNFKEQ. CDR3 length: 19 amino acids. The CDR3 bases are TGTGCCAGCAGCCAAGATGGAAGTCGGGCTAGCGATAACCAAGAGACCCAGTACTTC. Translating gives CASSQDGSRASDNQETQYF.

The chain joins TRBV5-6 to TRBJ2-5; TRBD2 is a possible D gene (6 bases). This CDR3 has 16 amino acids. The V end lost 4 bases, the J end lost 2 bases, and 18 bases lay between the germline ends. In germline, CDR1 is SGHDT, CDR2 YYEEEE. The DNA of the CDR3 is TGTGCCAGCAGCCTATACCTCTCGGGGAGGCAAGAGACCCAGTACTTC. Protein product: CASSLYLSGRQETQYF.

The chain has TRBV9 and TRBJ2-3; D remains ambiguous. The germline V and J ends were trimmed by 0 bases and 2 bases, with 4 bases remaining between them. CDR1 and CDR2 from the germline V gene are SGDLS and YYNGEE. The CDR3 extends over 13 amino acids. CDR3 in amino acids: CASSVDLTDTQYF. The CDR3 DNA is TGTGCCAGCAGCGTAGATCTCACAGATACGCAGTATTTT.

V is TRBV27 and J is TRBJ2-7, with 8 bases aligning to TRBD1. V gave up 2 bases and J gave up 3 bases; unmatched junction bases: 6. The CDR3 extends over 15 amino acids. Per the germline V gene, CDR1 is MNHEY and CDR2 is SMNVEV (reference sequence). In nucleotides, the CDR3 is TGTGCCAGCAGTTTAGTGGGACAGGCACGCTACGAGCAGTACTTC. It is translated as CASSLVGQARYEQYF.

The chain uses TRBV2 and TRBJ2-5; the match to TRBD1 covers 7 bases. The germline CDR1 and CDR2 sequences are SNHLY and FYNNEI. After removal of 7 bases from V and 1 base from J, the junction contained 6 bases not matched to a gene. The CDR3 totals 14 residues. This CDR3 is CASTKTGIQETQYF. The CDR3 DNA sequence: TGTGCCAGCACTAAGACAGGGATCCAAGAGACCCAGTACTTC. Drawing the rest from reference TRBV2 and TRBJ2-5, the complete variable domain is EPEVTQTPSHQVTQMGQEVILRCVPISNHLYFYWYRQILGQKVEFLVSFYNNEISEKSEIFDDQFSVERPDGSNFTLKIRSTKLEDSAMYFCASTKTGIQETQYFGPGTRLLVL.

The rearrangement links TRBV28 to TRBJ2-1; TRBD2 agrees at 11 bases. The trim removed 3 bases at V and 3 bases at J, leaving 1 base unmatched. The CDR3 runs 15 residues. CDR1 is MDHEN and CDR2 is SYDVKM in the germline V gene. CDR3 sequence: CASSLGTSGYNEQFF. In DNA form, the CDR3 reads TGTGCCAGCAGTTTGGGGACTAGCGGCTACAATGAGCAGTTCTTC.

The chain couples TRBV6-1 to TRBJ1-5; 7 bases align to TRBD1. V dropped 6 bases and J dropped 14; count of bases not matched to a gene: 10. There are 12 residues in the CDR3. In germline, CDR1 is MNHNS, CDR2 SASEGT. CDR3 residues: CASSQGGSSKHF. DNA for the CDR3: TGTGCCAGCAGCCAAGGGGGCAGTTCAAAGCATTTT.

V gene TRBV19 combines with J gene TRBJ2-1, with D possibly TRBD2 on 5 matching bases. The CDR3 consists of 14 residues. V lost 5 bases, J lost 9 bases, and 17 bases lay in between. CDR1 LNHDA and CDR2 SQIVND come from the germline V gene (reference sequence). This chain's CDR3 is CASSDAGGPIEQFF. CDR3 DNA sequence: TGTGCCAGTAGTGATGCGGGCGGCCCCATTGAGCAGTTCTTC.

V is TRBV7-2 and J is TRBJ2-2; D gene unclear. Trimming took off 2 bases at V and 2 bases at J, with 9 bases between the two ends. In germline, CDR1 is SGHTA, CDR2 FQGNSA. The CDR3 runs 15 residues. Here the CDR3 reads CASSLQFDNTGELFF. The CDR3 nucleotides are TGTGCCAGCAGCTTACAGTTCGATAACACCGGGGAGCTGTTTTTT.

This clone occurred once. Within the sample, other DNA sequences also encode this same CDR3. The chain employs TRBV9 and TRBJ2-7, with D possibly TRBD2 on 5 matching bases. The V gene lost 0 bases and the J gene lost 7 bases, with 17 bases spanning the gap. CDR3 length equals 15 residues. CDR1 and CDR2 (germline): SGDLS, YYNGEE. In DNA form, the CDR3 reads TGTGCCAGCAGCGTAGACGGGATGGGAGACTATGAGCAGTACTTC. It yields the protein CASSVDGMGDYEQYF.

In DNA, the CDR3 is TGTGCCAGCAGCTTCAGACAGGACAATGAGCAGTTCTTC. This sequence encodes CASSFRQDNEQFF. This rearrangement joins TRBV7-9 to TRBJ2-1, with TRBD1 as a possible D gene (6 bases). This CDR3 has 13 residues. Deletions cut 3 bases from V and 5 bases from J, with 8 bases between. CDR1 and CDR2 (germline): SEHNR, FQNEAQ (reference sequence). The full variable domain, its missing parts supplied by reference TRBV7-9 and TRBJ2-1, is DTGVSQNPRHKITKRGQNVTFRCDPISEHNRLYWYRQTLGQGPEFLTYFQNEAQLEKSRLLSDRFSAERPKGSFSTLEIQRTEQGDSAMYLCASSFRQDNEQFFGPGTRLTVL.

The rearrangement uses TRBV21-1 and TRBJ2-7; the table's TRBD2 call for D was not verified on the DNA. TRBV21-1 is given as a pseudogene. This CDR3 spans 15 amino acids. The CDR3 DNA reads TGTGCCAGCACCATCGTCTGTGAGCGGCCCTACGAGCAGTACTTC. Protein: CASTIVCERPYEQYF.

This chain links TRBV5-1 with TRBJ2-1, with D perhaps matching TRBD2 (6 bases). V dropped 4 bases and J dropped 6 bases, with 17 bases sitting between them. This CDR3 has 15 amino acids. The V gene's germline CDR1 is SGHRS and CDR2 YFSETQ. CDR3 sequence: CASSPGLFEGNEQFF. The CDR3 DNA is TGCGCCAGCAGCCCGGGACTTTTTGAAGGCAATGAGCAGTTCTTC.